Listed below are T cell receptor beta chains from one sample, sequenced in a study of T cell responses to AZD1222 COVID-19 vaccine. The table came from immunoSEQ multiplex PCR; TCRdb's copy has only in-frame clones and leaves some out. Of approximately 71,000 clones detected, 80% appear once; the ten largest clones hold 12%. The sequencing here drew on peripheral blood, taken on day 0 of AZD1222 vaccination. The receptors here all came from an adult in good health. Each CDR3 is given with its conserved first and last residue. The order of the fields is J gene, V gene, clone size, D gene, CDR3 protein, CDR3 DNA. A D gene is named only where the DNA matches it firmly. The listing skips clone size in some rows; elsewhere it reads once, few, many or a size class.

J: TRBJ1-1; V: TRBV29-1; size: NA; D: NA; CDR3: CSGNRVFGTEAFF; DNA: TGCAGCGGGAACAGGGTGTTTGGCACTGAAGCTTTCTTT
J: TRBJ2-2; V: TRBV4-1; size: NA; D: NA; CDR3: CASSQEPPQGYPGELFF; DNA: TGCGCCAGCAGCCAAGAGCCCCCACAGGGCTACCCCGGGGAGCTGTTTTTT
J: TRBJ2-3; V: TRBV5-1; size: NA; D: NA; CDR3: CASSFGRADTQYF; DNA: TGCGCCAGCAGCTTCGGTCGGGCAGATACGCAGTATTTT
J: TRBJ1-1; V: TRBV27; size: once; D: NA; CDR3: CASSLSRAVTEAFF; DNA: TGTGCCAGCAGTTTATCGAGGGCAGTCACTGAAGCTTTCTTT
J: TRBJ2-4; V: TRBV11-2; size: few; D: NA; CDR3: CASSSRLAKNIQYF; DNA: TGTGCCAGCAGCTCACGGTTAGCCAAAAACATTCAGTACTTC
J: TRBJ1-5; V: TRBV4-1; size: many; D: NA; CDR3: CASSQDTQVNQPQHF; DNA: TGCGCCAGCAGCCAAGATACGCAGGTCAATCAGCCCCAGCATTTT
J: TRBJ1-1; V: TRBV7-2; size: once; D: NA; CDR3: CASSLDGGISTEAFF; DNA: TGTGCCAGCAGCTTAGATGGTGGGATTAGCACTGAAGCTTTCTTT
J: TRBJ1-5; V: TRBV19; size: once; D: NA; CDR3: CASSIEVVQPQHF; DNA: TGTGCCAGTAGTATAGAGGTAGTTCAGCCCCAGCATTTT
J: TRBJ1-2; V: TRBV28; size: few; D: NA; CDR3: CASMPGANYDYTF; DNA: TGTGCCAGCATGCCAGGGGCAAACTATGACTACACCTTC
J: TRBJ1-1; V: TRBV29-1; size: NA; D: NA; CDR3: CSVPGPGVTEAFF; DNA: TGCAGCGTACCCGGGCCGGGGGTTACTGAAGCTTTCTTT
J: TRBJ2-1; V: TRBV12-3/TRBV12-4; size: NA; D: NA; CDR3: CASSLTGSEQFF; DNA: TGTGCCAGCAGTTTGACGGGTAGTGAGCAGTTCTTC